The T cell receptor beta chain described here comes from a study of blood T cell repertoires in COVID-19. Study as a whole: COVID-19 samples collected from the United States, Italy and Spain covered acute and convalescent phases. The analysed material was cDNA or gDNA that came from T cells, B-cell-depleted T cells, or PBMCs.

In the study's own analysis: Nucleated cell number was recorded as an estimate derived from reference gene primer amplification. Some clones are missing from TCRdb's copy, which holds only in-frame ones; the method was immunoSEQ multiplex PCR. That table furnishes V, J and clone size, whereas the DNA furnished D and trimming. The table lists about 34,000 clones, approximately 91% of them singletons. CDR3 length: 11 residues. Germline CDR1 LNHDA, CDR2 SQIVND (reference sequence). V shed 8 bases, J shed 2 bases, and the junction held 0 bases outside the gene matches. The sample holds one count of this clone.

V usage is TRBV19 and J usage is TRBJ2-7, with 7 bases aligning to TRBD1. The specimen was peripheral blood. The clonotype comes from a man between 60 and 75 years old with active or convalescent COVID-19. Here the CDR3 DNA reads TGTGCCAGTGGGACAGCCTACGAGCAGTACTTC. Translation: CASGTAYEQYF.